This T cell receptor (beta chain) was documented in a study of T cell changes during pregnancy in multiple sclerosis (dated 2019 in TCRdb). Background on the whole study: Changes in the T cell repertoire over the course of pregnancy were examined in this study in women with multiple sclerosis.

Reading the germline V gene (reference sequence) gives CDR1 SGHKS and CDR2 YYEKEE. Deletion took 2 bases off V and 8 bases off J, with a span of 14 bases between the germline ends. The CDR3 holds 15 amino acids from the cysteine to the phenylalanine. Only CDR3 DNA is held: 45 bases, read in frame from base 1. Libraries were made using the immunoSEQ multiplex PCR assay. TCRdb obtained this table from immuneACCESS and retained in-frame rearrangements with V and J assigned. These tables miss some clones; where compared with another copy, unresolved V genes account for less than half of the shortfall, and the remainder is unexplained. The sample contains about 39,000 clones, 80% to 95% of them found a single time. Over 20% of the sample is taken by the ten largest. For this clone: Its antigen has not been determined. Base qualities are missing; no much larger clone stands one base away.

The rearranged chain carries TRBV5-5 and TRBJ2-6; no D segment can be confidently identified. The input for sequencing was CD8+ T cells from peripheral blood mononuclear cells, taken before pregnancy. The TCR originated in a female donor with multiple sclerosis, enrolled in a pregnancy study. The sequenced DNA is TGTGCCAGCAGCTTCGGCCACGAGGAGTCCAACGTCCTGACTTTC. It specifies CASSFGHEESNVLTF.